Listed below are T cell receptor beta chains from one sample, sequenced in a study of post-analysis software for immune sequencing data. TCRdb re-analysed the PCR reads in MiXCR, keeping a single row per CDR3 protein. The sample carries approximately 570,000 distinct CDR3 sequences, around 40% recorded once. Sequenced material: blood. The receptor source for this set is a girl between 5 and 17 years old with multiple sclerosis. CDR3s include the opening cysteine and the closing phenylalanine or tryptophan. Fields, in order: J gene, V gene, clone size, D gene, CDR3 DNA, CDR3 protein. A D gene is named only where the DNA matches it firmly. Size is omitted from some rows. Given values are once, few, many or a class for expanded clones.

>TRBJ2-4|TRBV4-1|once|TRBD1
TGCGCCAGCAGCCAAGGGACAGGGAAGGCAAAAAACATTCAGTACTTC
CASSQGTGKAKNIQYF
>TRBJ2-1|TRBV5-5|-|-
TGTGCCAGCAGCTTGAGTACGGGGAATGAGCAGTTCTTC
CASSLSTGNEQFF
>TRBJ2-1|TRBV14|once|TRBD2
TGTGCCAGCAGCCTGATAACCGGGACTAGCGGGAGGTCGGGCAATGAGCAGTTCTTC
CASSLITGTSGRSGNEQFF
>TRBJ1-4|TRBV5-5|-|-
TGTGCCAGCAGCTTGGCACCTAATGAAAAACTGTTTTTT
CASSLAPNEKLFF
>TRBJ2-3|TRBV7-9|-|TRBD2
TGTGCCAGCAGGCTAGCGGGTGAAGATACGCAGTATTTT
CASRLAGEDTQYF
>TRBJ2-1|TRBV14|-|-
TGTGCCAGCAGCCAAGCACTCTACCTGAATGAGCAGTTCTTC
CASSQALYLNEQFF
>TRBJ2-7|TRBV27|-|TRBD1
TGTGCCAGCAGTGTTGACAGGGGCGGAAACGAGCAGTACTTC
CASSVDRGGNEQYF
>TRBJ2-1|TRBV13|few|TRBD2
TGTGCCAGCAGCTTCGCCGTCGGCGGGAGGGACAGTGAGCAGTTCTTC
CASSFAVGGRDSEQFF
>TRBJ2-3|TRBV4-1|-|TRBD1
TGCGCCAGCAGTCCAACACTAAAAAACCAGGGGGGCACAGATACGCAGTATTTT
CASSPTLKNQGGTDTQYF
>TRBJ2-1|TRBV12-3/TRBV12-4|few|-
TGTGCCAGCAGTCGGGGGGCGAGCAATGAGCAGTTCTTC
CASSRGASNEQFF
>TRBJ2-3|TRBV7-8|-|TRBD2
TGTGCCAGCAGTCGTAGCGGGAGTCCAGATACGCAGTATTTT
CASSRSGSPDTQYF
>TRBJ1-2|TRBV12-3/TRBV12-4|-|TRBD1
TGTGCCAGCAGTTTTAGGCAGGGAGGGACAGGTGGCTACACCTTC
CASSFRQGGTGGYTF
>TRBJ2-7|TRBV28|-|TRBD1
TGTGCCAGCACTCCCCCCGGGACAGGGTCCTCCTACGAGCAGTACTTC
CASTPPGTGSSYEQYF
>TRBJ1-4|TRBV19|-|-
TGTGCCAGTAGTATTGGGTACAGAAATGAAAAACTGTTTTTT
CASSIGYRNEKLFF
>TRBJ1-1|TRBV7-9|-|-
TGTGCCAGCAGCCCTTCGGCCAAAAGGAACACTGAAGCTTTCTTT
CASSPSAKRNTEAFF
>TRBJ1-1|TRBV9|-|-
TGTGCCAGCAGCGTAGCTGAAGGGGGCACTGAAGCTTTCTTT
CASSVAEGGTEAFF
>TRBJ2-7|TRBV2|few|TRBD1
TGTGCCAGCATCGGGACAGCTCTCTACGAGCAGTACTTC
CASIGTALYEQYF
>TRBJ2-1|TRBV20-1|-|-
TGCAGTGTGGCGACGGGATCTTACAATGAGCAGTTCTTC
CSVATGSYNEQFF
>TRBJ2-1|TRBV12-3/TRBV12-4|few|-
TGTGCCAGCAGTTTATGGGGGAATGAGCAGTTCTTC
CASSLWGNEQFF
>TRBJ1-2|TRBV18|few|TRBD1
TGTGCCAGCTCACCTTCCAACCCGGGACAGAGCGGAGGCTACACCTTC
CASSPSNPGQSGGYTF
>TRBJ2-4|TRBV29-1|-|-
TGCAGCGTCAACAGGGACCAAGAGACCCAGGACTTC
CSVNRDQETQDF
>TRBJ1-1|TRBV20-1|-|-
TGCAGTGCTAGACCGGGGGCGACCACTGAAGCTTTCTTT
CSARPGATTEAFF
>TRBJ1-1|TRBV7-9|-|-
TGTGCCAGCAGCTTCAGAGCTCCGGGAAGGGGAACTGAAGCTTTCTTT
CASSFRAPGRGTEAFF
>TRBJ2-2|TRBV7-2|once|TRBD1
TGTGCCAGCAGCACAACCCAGGGGGCTAACACCGGGGAGCTGTTTTTT
CASSTTQGANTGELFF
>TRBJ2-5|TRBV12-3/TRBV12-4|once|-
TGTGCCAGCAGTTTGGGCGCATATCAAGAGGCCCAGTACTTC
CASSLGAYQEAQYF
>TRBJ2-7|TRBV5-1|-|-
TGCGCCAGCAGCTCTCCAGAGGGGGTTATTGCCTACGAGCAGTACTTC
CASSSPEGVIAYEQYF
>TRBJ1-2|TRBV4-1|-|-
TGCGCCAGCAGCCAAGGATATCGGCAGGGAGTTAACTATGGCTACACCTTC
CASSQGYRQGVNYGYTF
>TRBJ1-2|TRBV25-1|-|-
TGTGCCAGCAGTGAGACGGCACTCAACTATGGCTACACCTTC
CASSETALNYGYTF
>TRBJ2-7|TRBV30|once|-
TGTGCCTGGAGTGTACTGGCAGGTTCGTCCTACGAGCAGTACTTC
CAWSVLAGSSYEQYF
>TRBJ2-7|TRBV10-3|-|TRBD2
TGTGCCATCAGTGACAGGGAGGGCGACGAGCAGTACTTC
CAISDREGDEQYF
>TRBJ2-5|TRBV5-5|-|TRBD1
TGTGCCAGCTTTTACACAGGGGAAGAGACCCAGTACTTC
CASFYTGEETQYF
>TRBJ2-1|TRBV3-1|-|TRBD2
TGTGCCAGCAGCCGGGAAGGTAGCGGGAGTTACAATGAGCAGTTCTTC
CASSREGSGSYNEQFF
>TRBJ2-2|TRBV20-1|few|-
TGCAGTGCTAGAGGGGGCACCGGGGAGCTGTTTTTT
CSARGGTGELFF
>TRBJ1-2|TRBV7-9|many|-
TGTGCCAGCAGCTCCGGGACTAACTATGGCTACACCTTC
CASSSGTNYGYTF
>TRBJ2-2|TRBV7-3|few|-
TGTGCCAGCAGCTTAAGGGGGACCAAAGGCGGGGAGCTGTTTTTT
CASSLRGTKGGELFF
>TRBJ1-2|TRBV5-1|-|-
TGCGCCAGCAGCCCACAGGGTCCCCCTGATGGCTACACCTTC
CASSPQGPPDGYTF
>TRBJ2-7|TRBV11-2|-|-
-
CASSRGGTGLREQYFGPGYF
>TRBJ2-1|TRBV7-9|-|TRBD2
TGTGCCAGCAGCTTTGTATTAGCGGGAGCCCCCCCGCAGTTCTTC
CASSFVLAGAPPQFF
>TRBJ2-1|TRBV3-1|-|-
TGTGCCAGCAGCCAAGAGGGACCCTACAATGAGCAGTTCTTC
CASSQEGPYNEQFF
>TRBJ2-3|TRBV12-3/TRBV12-4|-|-
TGTGCCAGCAGCCCCCGGAAGGGCGGGGTTTTAGGAGATACGCAGTATTTT
CASSPRKGGVLGDTQYF
>TRBJ2-6|TRBV5-5|-|TRBD1
TGTGCCAGCAGCCGACAGGGGGAATACTCTGGGGCCAACGTCCTGACTTTC
CASSRQGEYSGANVLTF
>TRBJ2-7|TRBV12-3/TRBV12-4|once|-
TGTGCCAGCAGCTTTACGGAGGGAAACGAGCAGTACTTC
CASSFTEGNEQYF
>TRBJ2-7|TRBV6-5|-|-
TGTGCCAGCAGTTACCTTCGTACGTCAGGGAGTTACGAGCAGTACTTC
CASSYLRTSGSYEQYF
>TRBJ2-1|TRBV3-1|-|-
TGTGCCAGCAGCCAGAGTTCCCCCGCTGGACGCAATGAGCAGTTCTTC
CASSQSSPAGRNEQFF
>TRBJ2-7|TRBV6-5|-|-
TGTGCCAGCGAGAGAGGGTCCGAGCAGTACTTC
CASERGSEQYF
>TRBJ2-7|TRBV20-1|few|-
TGCAGTGCTCCCCGTTTGAGAACTGGGGAGCAGTACTTC
CSAPRLRTGEQYF
>TRBJ2-7|TRBV5-1|few|TRBD1
TGCGCCAGCAGCTTTACAGGGGGCGAGCAGTACTTC
CASSFTGGEQYF
>TRBJ2-7|TRBV7-6|-|-
TGTGCCAGCAAGTCGCCGAGCTCCTACGAGCAGTACTTC
CASKSPSSYEQYF
>TRBJ2-1|TRBV12-3/TRBV12-4|few|TRBD2
TGTGCCAGCAGTCCTTCACTAGCGGGGAGGGGTGAGCAGTTCTTC
CASSPSLAGRGEQFF
>TRBJ1-1|TRBV20-1|few|-
TGCAGTGCTAGCGAACGGGTAAGGACTGAAGCTTTCTTT
CSASERVRTEAFF
>TRBJ1-2|TRBV5-6|-|-
TGTGCCAGCAGCCGTTCTAGGGATATTGGCTACACCTTC
CASSRSRDIGYTF
>TRBJ2-5|TRBV6-6|few|-
TGTGCCAGCAGTTACCGGGGGAAACAAGAGACCCAGTACTTC
CASSYRGKQETQYF
>TRBJ1-1|TRBV6-5|-|TRBD1
TGTGCCAGCAGTTACGGCAGGGGGTCCGGGAACACTGAAGCTTTCTTT
CASSYGRGSGNTEAFF
>TRBJ2-5|TRBV20-1|once|-
TGCAGTGCTAGGGAGGACAGCATCCAAGAGACCCAGTACTTC
CSAREDSIQETQYF
>TRBJ2-5|TRBV20-1|few|-
TGCAGTGCTAGCCAGGGGCGGGAGACCCAGTACTTC
CSASQGRETQYF
>TRBJ1-1|TRBV12-3/TRBV12-4|-|-
TGTGCCAGCAGTTTGTCGGGAAGTACCGAAGCTTTCTTT
CASSLSGSTEAFF
>TRBJ2-7|TRBV5-1|few|-
TGCGCCAGCAGGAGGGACACGGGCTCCTACGAGCAGTACTTC
CASRRDTGSYEQYF
>TRBJ2-5|TRBV20-1|few|-
TGCAGTGCTAGAGAGGCAGGGAAGAGGGAGACCCAGTACTTC
CSAREAGKRETQYF
>TRBJ2-5|TRBV24-1|-|TRBD2
TGTGCCACCAGTGATTTGGCCCCCCGAAGCGGGGATGACCAAGAGACCCAGTACTTC
CATSDLAPRSGDDQETQYF